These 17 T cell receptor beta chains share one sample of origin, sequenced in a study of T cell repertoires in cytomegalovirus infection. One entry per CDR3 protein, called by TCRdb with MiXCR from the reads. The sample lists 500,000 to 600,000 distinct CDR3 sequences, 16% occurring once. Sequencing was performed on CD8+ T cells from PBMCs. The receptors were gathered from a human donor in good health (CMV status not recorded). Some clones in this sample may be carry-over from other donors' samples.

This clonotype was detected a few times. CDR3 coding DNA: TGTGCCAGCAGCGAGGGACAGGGTGTGATGAACACTGAAGCTTTCTTT. Translating gives CASSEGQGVMNTEAFF. V and J are TRBV5-4 and TRBJ1-1, with TRBD1 matching 9 bases. V shed 4 bases and J 0 bases; nucleotides not matched to a gene: 7. CDR3 size: 16 residues. CDR1 and CDR2 from the germline V gene are SGHNT and YYREEE (reference sequence).

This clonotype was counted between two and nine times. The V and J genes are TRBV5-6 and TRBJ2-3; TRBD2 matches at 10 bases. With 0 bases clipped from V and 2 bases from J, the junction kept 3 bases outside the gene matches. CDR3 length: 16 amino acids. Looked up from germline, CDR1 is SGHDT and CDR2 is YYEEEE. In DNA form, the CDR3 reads TGTGCCAGCAGCTTGGCTCTAGCGGGAGACACAGATACGCAGTATTTT. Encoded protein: CASSLALAGDTDTQYF.

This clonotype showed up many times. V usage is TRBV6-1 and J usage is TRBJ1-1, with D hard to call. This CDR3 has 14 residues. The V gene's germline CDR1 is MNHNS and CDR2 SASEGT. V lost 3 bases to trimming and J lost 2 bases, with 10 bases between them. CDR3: CASSEYGPNTEAFF. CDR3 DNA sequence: TGTGCCAGCAGTGAGTACGGACCTAACACTGAAGCTTTCTTT.

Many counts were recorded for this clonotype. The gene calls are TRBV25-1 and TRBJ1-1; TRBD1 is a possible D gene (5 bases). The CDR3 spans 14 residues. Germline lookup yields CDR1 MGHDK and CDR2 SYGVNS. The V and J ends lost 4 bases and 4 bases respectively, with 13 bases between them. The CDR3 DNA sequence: TGTGCCAGCAGTGGAAGGGGCCGTGGCACTGAAGCTTTCTTT. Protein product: CASSGRGRGTEAFF. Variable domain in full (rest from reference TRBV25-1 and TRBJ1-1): EADIYQTPRYLVIGTGKKITLECSQTMGHDKMYWYQQDPGMELHLIHYSYGVNSTEKGDLSSESTVSRIRTEHFPLTLESARPSHTSQYLCASSGRGRGTEAFFGQGTRLTVV.

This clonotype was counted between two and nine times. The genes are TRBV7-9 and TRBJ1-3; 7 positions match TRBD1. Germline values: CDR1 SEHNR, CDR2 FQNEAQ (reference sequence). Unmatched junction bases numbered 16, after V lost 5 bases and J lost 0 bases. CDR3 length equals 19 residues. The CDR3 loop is CASSPAASGTAYSGNTIYF. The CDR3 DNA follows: TGTGCCAGCAGCCCCGCGGCATCCGGGACAGCTTACTCTGGAAACACCATATATTTT. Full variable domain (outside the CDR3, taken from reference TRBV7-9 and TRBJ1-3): DTGVSQNPRHKITKRGQNVTFRCDPISEHNRLYWYRQTLGQGPEFLTYFQNEAQLEKSRLLSDRFSAERPKGSFSTLEIQRTEQGDSAMYLCASSPAASGTAYSGNTIYFGEGSWLTVV.

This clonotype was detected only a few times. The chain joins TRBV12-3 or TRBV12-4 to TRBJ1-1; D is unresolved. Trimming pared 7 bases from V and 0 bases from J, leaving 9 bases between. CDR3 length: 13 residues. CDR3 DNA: TGTGCCAGCAAGTACGGTATGAACACTGAAGCTTTCTTT. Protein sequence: CASKYGMNTEAFF.

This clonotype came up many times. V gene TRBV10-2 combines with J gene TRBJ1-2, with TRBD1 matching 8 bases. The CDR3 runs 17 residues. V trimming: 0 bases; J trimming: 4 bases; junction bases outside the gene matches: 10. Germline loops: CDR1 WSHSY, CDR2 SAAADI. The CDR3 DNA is TGCGCCAGCAGTGAGTCCCGGCAGGGGGCTCTGAGCTATGGCTACACCTTC. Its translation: CASSESRQGALSYGYTF.

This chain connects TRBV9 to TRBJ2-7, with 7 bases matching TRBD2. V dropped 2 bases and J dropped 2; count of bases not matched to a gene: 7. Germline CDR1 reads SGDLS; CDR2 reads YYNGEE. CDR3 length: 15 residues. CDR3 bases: TGTGCCAGCAGCGTCGGTAGCGGGTACCCCTACGAGCAGTACTTC. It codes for CASSVGSGYPYEQYF.

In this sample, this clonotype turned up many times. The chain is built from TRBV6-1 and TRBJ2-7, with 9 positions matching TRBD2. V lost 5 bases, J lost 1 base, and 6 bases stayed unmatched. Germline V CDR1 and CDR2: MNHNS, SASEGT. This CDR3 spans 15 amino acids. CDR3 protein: CASSPGLALSYEQYF. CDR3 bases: TGTGCCAGCAGTCCAGGACTAGCGCTTTCCTACGAGCAGTACTTC.

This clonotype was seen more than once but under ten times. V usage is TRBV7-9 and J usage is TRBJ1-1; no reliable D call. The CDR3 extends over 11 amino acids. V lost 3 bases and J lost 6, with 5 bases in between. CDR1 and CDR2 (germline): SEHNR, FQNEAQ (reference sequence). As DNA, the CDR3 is TGTGCCAGCAGCTTCAATGCTGAAGCTTTCTTT. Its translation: CASSFNAEAFF.

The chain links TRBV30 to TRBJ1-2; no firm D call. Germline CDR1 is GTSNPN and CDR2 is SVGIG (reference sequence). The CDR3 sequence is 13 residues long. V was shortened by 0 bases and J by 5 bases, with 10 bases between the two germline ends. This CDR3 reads CAWSVSGGYGYTF. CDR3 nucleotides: TGTGCCTGGAGTGTATCCGGAGGGTATGGCTACACCTTC.

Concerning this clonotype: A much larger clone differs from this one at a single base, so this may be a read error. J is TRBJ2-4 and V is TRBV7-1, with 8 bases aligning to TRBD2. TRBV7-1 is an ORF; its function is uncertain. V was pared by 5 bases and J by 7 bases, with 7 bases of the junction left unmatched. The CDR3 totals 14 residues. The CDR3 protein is CASSTSGARNIQYF. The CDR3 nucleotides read TGTGCCAGCAGCACTAGCGGAGCCAGGAACATTCAGTACTTC.

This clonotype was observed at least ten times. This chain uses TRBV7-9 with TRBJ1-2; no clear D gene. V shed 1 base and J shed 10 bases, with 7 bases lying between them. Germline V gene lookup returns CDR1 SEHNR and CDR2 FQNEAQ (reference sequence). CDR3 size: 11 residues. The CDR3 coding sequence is TGTGCCAGCAGCTTAGGGACTTACTACACCTTC. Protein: CASSLGTYYTF.

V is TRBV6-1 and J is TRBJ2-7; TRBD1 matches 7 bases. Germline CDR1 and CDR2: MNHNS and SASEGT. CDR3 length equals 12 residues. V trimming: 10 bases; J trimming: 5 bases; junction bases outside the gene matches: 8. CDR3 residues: CATEGQSDEQYF. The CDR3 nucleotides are TGTGCCACCGAGGGACAGTCAGACGAGCAGTACTTC.

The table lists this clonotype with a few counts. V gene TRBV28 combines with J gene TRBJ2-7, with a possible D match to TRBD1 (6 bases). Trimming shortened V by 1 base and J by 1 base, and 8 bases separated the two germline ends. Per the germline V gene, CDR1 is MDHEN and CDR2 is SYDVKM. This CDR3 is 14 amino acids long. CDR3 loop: CASSLFGQSYEQYF. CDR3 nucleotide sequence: TGTGCCAGCAGTTTATTTGGACAGTCCTACGAGCAGTACTTC. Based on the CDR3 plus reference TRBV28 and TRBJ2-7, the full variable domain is DVKVTQSSRYLVKRTGEKVFLECVQDMDHENMFWYRQDPGLGLRLIYFSYDVKMKEKGDIPEGYSVSREKKERFSLILESASTNQTSMYLCASSLFGQSYEQYFGPGTRLTVT.

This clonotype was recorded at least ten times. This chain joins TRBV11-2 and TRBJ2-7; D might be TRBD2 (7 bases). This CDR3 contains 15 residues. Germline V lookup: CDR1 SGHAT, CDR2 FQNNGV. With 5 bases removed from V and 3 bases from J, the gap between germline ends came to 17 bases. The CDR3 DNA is TGTGCCAGCAGCGCCCGAGGGGGGGATAACTACGAGCAGTACTTC. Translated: CASSARGGDNYEQYF.

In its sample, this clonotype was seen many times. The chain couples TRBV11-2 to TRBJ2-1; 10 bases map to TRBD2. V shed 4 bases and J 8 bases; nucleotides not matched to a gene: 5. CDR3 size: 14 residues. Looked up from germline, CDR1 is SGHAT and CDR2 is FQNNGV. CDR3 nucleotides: TGTGCCAGCAGCTCGGCCGGGACTAGCGATGAGCAGTTCTTC. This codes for CASSSAGTSDEQFF.